The 32 T cell receptor beta chains below all came from one sample that was sequenced in a study of T-cell reconstitution after alpha-beta-depleted transplantation in children. TCRbeta library preparation incorporated unique molecular identifiers. TCRdb reanalysed the PCR reads using MiXCR and keeps one entry per CDR3 protein. This table holds about 200,000 distinct CDR3 sequences, 7% to 9% found once. The sample here was PBMCs, mostly from graft donor cells, taken 360 days after TCRalphabeta/CD19-depleted stem cell transplant. These receptors were obtained from a male patient under 10 years old who had a stem cell transplant for acute myeloid leukemia, so the T cells may come from the graft donor.

This chain uses TRBV12-3 or TRBV12-4 with TRBJ1-4, with 11 bases fitting TRBD1. V was clipped by 5 bases and J by 10 bases; unmatched bases: 6. CDR3 length equals 14 residues. The CDR3 spells CASSGTGGTGKLFF. CDR3 bases: TGTGCCAGCAGTGGGACAGGGGGGACGGGAAAACTGTTTTTT.

This clonotype was detected many times. The rearrangement links TRBV4-1 to TRBJ2-1, with D possibly matching TRBD2 (5 bases). The CDR3 length is 16 residues. The V end lost 0 bases, the J end lost 0 bases, and 9 bases lay between the germline ends. CDR1 and CDR2 from the germline V gene are MGHRA and YSYEKL. The CDR3 protein is CASSQEPGSSYNEQFF. The CDR3 bases are TGCGCCAGCAGCCAAGAACCGGGGAGCTCCTACAATGAGCAGTTCTTC.

This clonotype was observed a handful of times. The chain links TRBV12-3 or TRBV12-4 to TRBJ2-5; unclear D gene. The CDR3 has 14 amino acids. Trimming stripped 8 bases from V and 4 bases from J, with 17 bases between. CDR3 region: CASATSSPLETQYF. Written as DNA, the CDR3 is TGTGCCAGCGCGACGAGCTCTCCTCTAGAGACCCAGTACTTC.

This clonotype was observed a few times. The chain combines TRBV5-1 with TRBJ1-3; 9 bases match TRBD1. CDR1 SGHRS and CDR2 YFSETQ come from the germline V gene. The CDR3 totals 14 residues. J lost 9 bases, V lost 0 bases, and 4 bases had no gene match. The CDR3 DNA reads TGCGCCAGCAGCTTGGGGGACAGGGACAGCACCATATATTTT. This gives the protein CASSLGDRDSTIYF.

Ten or more counts support this clonotype. The gene calls are TRBV4-1 and TRBJ2-3, with D possibly matching TRBD2 (5 bases). The CDR3 is 15 residues long. V gave up 2 bases and J gave up 3 bases, with 12 bases separating them. Germline lookup yields CDR1 MGHRA and CDR2 YSYEKL. CDR3 residues: CASSQPALGTDTQYF. The CDR3 DNA reads TGCGCCAGCAGCCAACCGGCACTAGGAACAGATACGCAGTATTTT.

The rearrangement links TRBV12-3 or TRBV12-4 to TRBJ2-7, with 9 bases aligning to TRBD2. V dropped 5 bases and J dropped 2; count of bases not matched to a gene: 7. This CDR3 comprises 15 residues. CDR3 amino acids: CASSKTSGYPYEQYF. The CDR3 DNA reads as TGTGCCAGCAGTAAGACTAGCGGATACCCCTACGAGCAGTACTTC.

This clonotype was recorded at least ten times. This chain joins TRBV5-5 and TRBJ2-2, with 9 bases lining up with TRBD1. Germline lookup yields CDR1 SGHKS and CDR2 YYEKEE (reference sequence). There are 15 residues in the CDR3. J gave up 4 bases and V 4 bases, and 5 bases lay outside the gene matches. DNA of the CDR3: TGTGCCAGCAGCCCCGGGACAGGGCTCACCGGGGAGCTGTTTTTT. As protein: CASSPGTGLTGELFF.

This clonotype was picked up many times. This chain connects TRBV12-3 or TRBV12-4 to TRBJ2-5, with a weak D call TRBD2 (5 bases). This CDR3 contains 14 residues. Trimming took 6 bases from V and 0 from J, leaving 11 bases between them. Written as DNA, the CDR3 is TGTGCCAGCAGGGGAGACACTTACCAAGAGACCCAGTACTTC. The encoded protein is CASRGDTYQETQYF.

Only a few counts were recorded for this clonotype. The chain joins TRBV25-1 to TRBJ2-7, with 9 bases aligning to TRBD2. The junction had 14 bases not matched to a gene; V was cut back by 4 bases and J by 1 base. Per germline, CDR1 MGHDK and CDR2 SYGVNS. This CDR3 comprises 18 residues. CDR3 nucleotides: TGTGCCAGCAGTGCCACCGATCTTCTTCTAGCGGGATCCTACGAGCAGTACTTC. This encodes CASSATDLLLAGSYEQYF.

This clonotype has ten or more counts. This chain links TRBV25-1 with TRBJ2-5; no clear D gene. The CDR3 length is 11 residues. Trimming removed 4 bases from V and 4 bases from J, with 4 bases in between. Per germline, CDR1 MGHDK and CDR2 SYGVNS. CDR3 coding DNA: TGTGCCAGCAGTGTCGGAGAGACCCAGTACTTC. Residues: CASSVGETQYF.

This clonotype was seen more than once but under ten times. The chain has TRBV7-2 and TRBJ2-1; D is ambiguous. The CDR3 runs 15 residues. The ends were cut back, 5 bases at V and 0 bases at J, with 11 bases in the middle. Germline V gene data show CDR1 as SGHTA and CDR2 as FQGNSA. DNA for the CDR3: TGTGCCAGCAGCCGCCCTAGGAGCTCCTACAATGAGCAGTTCTTC. It translates to CASSRPRSSYNEQFF.

The V and J genes are TRBV12-3 or TRBV12-4 and TRBJ2-5; 7 nucleotides match TRBD1. The CDR3 covers 15 residues. V lost 4 bases and J lost 5; bases outside the gene matches: 10. For the CDR3, the DNA is TGTGCCAGCAGTTCCGAACAGGGGTTGGTGGAGACCCAGTACTTC. This gives the protein CASSSEQGLVETQYF.

This clonotype came up many times. In nucleotides, the CDR3 is TGTGCCACTTGGAGGCAGAAGAGCTCCTACAATGAGCAGTTCTTC. It specifies CATWRQKSSYNEQFF. The V call is TRBV24-1, the J call TRBJ2-1, with D possibly TRBD2 on 5 matching bases. V gave up 10 bases and J gave up 0 bases, with 15 bases separating them. The CDR3 is made up of 15 amino acids. Germline V gene lookup returns CDR1 KGHDR and CDR2 SFDVKD.

This clonotype was seen many times. This chain uses TRBV10-3 with TRBJ2-3; 10 nucleotides align to TRBD2. Per the germline V gene, CDR1 is ENHRY and CDR2 is SYGVKD. The ends lost 6 bases at V and 4 bases at J; junction bases unmatched: 10. This CDR3 is 16 amino acids long. The CDR3 protein is CAIRMASGGRADTQYF. Here the CDR3 DNA reads TGTGCCATCAGAATGGCTAGCGGGGGCAGAGCAGATACGCAGTATTTT.

At least ten counts were recorded for this clonotype. The CDR3 region has the DNA TGCAGTGCTATTACAGGGAAGGGCACTGAAGCTTTCTTT. This codes for CSAITGKGTEAFF. V and J are TRBV20-1 and TRBJ1-1, with D possibly matching TRBD1 (6 bases). Trimming cost V 4 bases and J 4 bases, with 13 bases left between them. Germline lookup yields CDR1 DFQATT and CDR2 SNEGSKA (reference sequence). CDR3 length: 13 residues.

This clonotype was counted only a few times. V and J are TRBV2 and TRBJ1-2; TRBD1 agrees at 7 bases. The germline V gene has CDR1 SNHLY and CDR2 FYNNEI. V gave up 11 bases and J gave up 3 bases; unmatched junction bases: 9. The CDR3 extends over 13 amino acids. The CDR3 here is CALQGPGDYGYTF. The CDR3 DNA reads as TGTGCCCTACAGGGGCCGGGTGACTATGGCTACACCTTC.

In this sample, this clonotype turned up a few times. This chain uses TRBV6-6 with TRBJ1-1; D is undetermined. The V gene lost 5 bases and the J gene lost 0 bases, with 7 bases spanning the gap. The CDR3 is made up of 13 amino acids. Per the germline V gene, CDR1 is MNHNY and CDR2 is SVGAGI (reference sequence). The CDR3 bases are TGTGCCAGCAGTAACCTCATGAACACTGAAGCTTTCTTT. This sequence encodes CASSNLMNTEAFF.

The DNA for the CDR3 is TGTGCCAGCAGTCCGAATACTAGCGGGAGGCTAACCGGGGAGCTGTTTTTT. Translation: CASSPNTSGRLTGELFF. The chain uses TRBV12-3 or TRBV12-4 and TRBJ2-2; 12 bases are shared with TRBD2. J gave up 5 bases and V 5 bases, and 9 bases lay outside the gene matches. CDR3 length: 17 amino acids.

This clonotype was counted a few times. V usage is TRBV7-2 and J usage is TRBJ2-7; no firm D call. With 2 bases removed from V and 6 bases from J, the gap between germline ends came to 14 bases. This CDR3 is built from 14 residues. From germline, CDR1 is SGHTA and CDR2 FQGNSA. The CDR3 sequence: CASSLISASGEQYF. The CDR3 coding sequence is TGTGCCAGCAGCTTAATATCAGCATCAGGCGAGCAGTACTTC. Together with reference TRBV7-2 and TRBJ2-7, the CDR3 gives the full variable domain: GAGVSQSPSNKVTEKGKDVELRCDPISGHTALYWYRQSLGQGLEFLIYFQGNSAPDKSGLPSDRFSAERTGGSVSTLTIQRTQQEDSAVYLCASSLISASGEQYFGPGTRLTVT.

This sequence joins TRBV2 and TRBJ2-1, with 15 bases identical to TRBD2. Germline V gene lookup returns CDR1 SNHLY and CDR2 FYNNEI. The CDR3 loop spans 16 amino acids. Trimming took 8 bases from V and 2 from J; bases not matched to a gene: 4. The CDR3 is CASFRTSGGAYNEQFF. The CDR3 bases are TGTGCCAGCTTCCGGACTAGCGGGGGGGCCTACAATGAGCAGTTCTTC.

This clonotype was picked up a small number of times. The rearrangement uses TRBV20-1 and TRBJ2-7; TRBD2 agrees at 9 bases. The CDR3 sequence is 14 residues long. Trimming cost V 3 bases and J 1 base; bases outside gene matches: 4. Germline CDR1 and CDR2: DFQATT and SNEGSKA (reference sequence). The CDR3 region is CSASRLAVSYEQYF. CDR3 coding DNA: TGCAGTGCTAGTCGACTAGCGGTGTCCTACGAGCAGTACTTC.

This clonotype was counted ten times or more. The rearrangement uses TRBV12-3 or TRBV12-4 and TRBJ2-2, with D perhaps matching TRBD1 (5 bases). Trimming stripped 6 bases from V and 0 bases from J, with 8 bases between. The CDR3 covers 14 residues. CDR3 protein: CASSEDTNTGELFF. The CDR3 DNA is TGTGCCAGCAGCGAGGACACGAACACCGGGGAGCTGTTTTTT.

This clonotype was observed at least ten times. The V call is TRBV6-5, the J call TRBJ2-1; tentatively, D is TRBD1 (6 bases). Germline CDR1 reads MNHEY; CDR2 reads SVGAGI. CDR3 length equals 14 residues. V was shortened by 1 base and J by 9 bases, with 13 bases between the two germline ends. CDR3 sequence: CASSYLGGKGEQFF. CDR3 bases: TGTGCCAGCAGTTACTTAGGGGGAAAGGGTGAGCAGTTCTTC.

This clonotype was detected many times. This rearrangement joins TRBV6-5 to TRBJ2-7; D is possibly TRBD2 (5 bases). The CDR3 is 13 residues long. V was pared by 3 bases and J by 2 bases, with 8 bases between. Germline assignment: CDR1 MNHEY and CDR2 SVGAGI. The CDR3 reads CASSYDGTYEQYF. In DNA form, the CDR3 reads TGTGCCAGCAGTTATGACGGGACCTACGAGCAGTACTTC.

This clonotype was seen many times. The chain is built from TRBV7-9 and TRBJ2-7; the D gene is possibly TRBD1 (5 bases). From germline, CDR1 is SEHNR and CDR2 FQNEAQ (reference sequence). The CDR3 consists of 12 residues. Trimming removed 6 bases from V and 12 bases from J, with 18 bases in between. CDR3 in amino acids: CASSNNRFDPYV. The CDR3, as DNA: TGTGCCAGCAGTAACAACAGGTTCGATCCGTACGTC.

This clonotype was counted many times. V and J are TRBV27 and TRBJ2-7, with TRBD1 matching over 9 bases. Germline V gene lookup returns CDR1 MNHEY and CDR2 SMNVEV (reference sequence). J lost 2 bases, V lost 5 bases, and 7 bases had no gene match. The CDR3 loop spans 15 amino acids. The CDR3 region has the DNA TGTGCCAGCAGTATCACCGGGACAGGGCCCTACGAGCAGTACTTC. Amino acids: CASSITGTGPYEQYF.

In this sample, this clonotype turned up many times. The chain has TRBV7-6 and TRBJ2-1, with 11 nucleotides matching TRBD2. The junction had 18 bases not matched to a gene; V was cut back by 5 bases and J by 9 bases. The germline V gene has CDR1 SGHVS and CDR2 FNYEAQ. The CDR3 runs to 18 residues. This chain's CDR3 is CASSELAGAGGGIGEQFF. Here the CDR3 DNA reads TGTGCCAGCAGCGAACTAGCGGGAGCGGGAGGAGGTATTGGTGAGCAGTTCTTC.

This clonotype occurred a few times. The chain has TRBV15 and TRBJ2-1, with 10 bases identical to TRBD2. The germline V gene has CDR1 LNHNV and CDR2 YYDKDF (reference sequence). The J segment lost 3 bases and the V segment lost 1 base, leaving 6 bases of the junction unmatched. This CDR3 contains 17 residues. This CDR3 reads CATSRGRAGGVYNEQFF. For the CDR3, the DNA is TGTGCCACCAGCAGAGGTCGAGCGGGAGGGGTCTACAATGAGCAGTTCTTC.

This clonotype has at least ten counts. This rearrangement joins TRBV20-1 to TRBJ2-3, with D tentatively TRBD1 (5 bases). V was shortened by 3 bases and J by 1 base, with 11 bases between the two germline ends. The germline CDR1 and CDR2 sequences are DFQATT and SNEGSKA (reference sequence). The CDR3 extends over 14 amino acids. This CDR3 is CSARGPGGTDTQYF. The CDR3 DNA is TGCAGTGCTAGGGGGCCCGGCGGCACAGATACGCAGTATTTT.

The table lists this clonotype with many counts. The chain links TRBV5-1 to TRBJ2-1; TRBD2 matches at 11 bases. The CDR3 runs to 18 residues. Germline V gene sequence: CDR1 SGHRS, CDR2 YFSETQ. With 2 bases clipped from V and 0 bases from J, the junction kept 7 bases outside the gene matches. CDR3 loop: CASSFPSTSGGSYNEQFF. DNA of the CDR3: TGCGCCAGCAGCTTCCCCTCTACTAGCGGGGGCTCCTACAATGAGCAGTTCTTC.

This clonotype was seen only a few times. This chain uses TRBV12-3 or TRBV12-4 with TRBJ2-3; no clear D. This CDR3 region has 14 residues. The V end was cut by 6 bases, the J end by 0 bases, with 10 bases between. The CDR3 nucleotides are TGTGCCAGCAGACGAGGAGCTAGCACAGATACGCAGTATTTT. Translation gives CASRRGASTDTQYF.

This clonotype appeared many times. The chain carries TRBV7-2 and TRBJ2-5; possible D gene TRBD1, 5 bases. Germline CDR1 is SGHTA and CDR2 is FQGNSA. The CDR3 has 13 residues. Deletions cut 2 bases from V and 9 bases from J, with 13 bases between. CDR3 DNA sequence: TGTGCCAGCAGCTTAAGGGGTTTGGGGCCCCAGTACTTC. It encodes CASSLRGLGPQYF.